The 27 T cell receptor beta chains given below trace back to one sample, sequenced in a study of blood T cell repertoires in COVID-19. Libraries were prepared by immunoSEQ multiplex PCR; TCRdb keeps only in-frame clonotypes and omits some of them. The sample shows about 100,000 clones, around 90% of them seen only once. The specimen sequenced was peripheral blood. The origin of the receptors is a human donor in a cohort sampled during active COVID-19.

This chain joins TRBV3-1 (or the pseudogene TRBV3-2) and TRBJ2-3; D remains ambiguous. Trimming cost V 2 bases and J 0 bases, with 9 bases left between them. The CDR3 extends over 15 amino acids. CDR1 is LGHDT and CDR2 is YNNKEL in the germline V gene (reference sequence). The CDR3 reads CASSQYSVSTDTQYF. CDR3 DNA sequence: TGTGCCAGCAGCCAATATTCCGTTAGCACAGATACGCAGTATTTT.

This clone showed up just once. This CDR3 reads CASSPRVNGANVLTF. Written as DNA, the CDR3 is TGTGCCAGCAGTCCGCGGGTCAACGGGGCCAACGTCCTGACTTTC. This rearrangement joins TRBV27 to TRBJ2-6; TRBD2 might be the D (5 bases). CDR1 is MNHEY and CDR2 is SMNVEV in the germline V gene (reference sequence). This CDR3 region has 15 residues. V was shortened by 5 bases and J by 4 bases, with 12 bases between the two germline ends.

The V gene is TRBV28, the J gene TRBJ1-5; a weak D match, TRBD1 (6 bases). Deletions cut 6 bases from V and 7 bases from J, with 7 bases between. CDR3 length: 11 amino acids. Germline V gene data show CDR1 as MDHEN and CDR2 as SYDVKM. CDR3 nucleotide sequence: TGTGCCAGCAGAAGGGGGCAGCCCCAGCATTTT. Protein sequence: CASRRGQPQHF.

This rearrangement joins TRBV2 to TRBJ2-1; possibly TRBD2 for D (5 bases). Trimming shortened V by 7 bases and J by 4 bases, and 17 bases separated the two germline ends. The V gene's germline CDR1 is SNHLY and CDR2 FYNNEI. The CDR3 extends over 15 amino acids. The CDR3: CASTRDTGNYNEQFF. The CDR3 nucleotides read TGTGCCAGCACCAGAGACACGGGAAATTACAATGAGCAGTTCTTC.

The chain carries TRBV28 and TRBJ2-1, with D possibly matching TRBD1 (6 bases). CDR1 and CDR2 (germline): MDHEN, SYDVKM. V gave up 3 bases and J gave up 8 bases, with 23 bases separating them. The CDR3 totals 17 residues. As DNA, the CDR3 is TGTGCCAGCAGTTTTTTCTTCCGCCAGGGGTCTGGGCATGAGCAGTTCTTC. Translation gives CASSFFFRQGSGHEQFF.

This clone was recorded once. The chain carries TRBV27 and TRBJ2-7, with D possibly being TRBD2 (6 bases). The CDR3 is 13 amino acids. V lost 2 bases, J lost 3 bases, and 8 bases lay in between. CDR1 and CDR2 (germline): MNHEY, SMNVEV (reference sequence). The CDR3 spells CASSLLSGYEQYF. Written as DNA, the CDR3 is TGTGCCAGCAGTTTACTTAGCGGCTACGAGCAGTACTTC.

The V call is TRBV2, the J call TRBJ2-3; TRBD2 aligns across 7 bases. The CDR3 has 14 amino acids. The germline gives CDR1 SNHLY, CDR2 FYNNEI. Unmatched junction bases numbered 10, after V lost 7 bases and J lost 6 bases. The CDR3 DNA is TGTGCCAGCAACGAGGCGGGGGTCTCTGATACGCAGTATTTT. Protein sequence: CASNEAGVSDTQYF.

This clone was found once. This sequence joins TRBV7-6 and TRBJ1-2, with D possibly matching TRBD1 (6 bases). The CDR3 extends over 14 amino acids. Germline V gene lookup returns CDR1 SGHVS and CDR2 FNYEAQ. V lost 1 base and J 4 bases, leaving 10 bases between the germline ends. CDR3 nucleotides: TGTGCCAGCAGCTTAGGCAGGGGTGGCTATGGCTACACCTTC. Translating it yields CASSLGRGGYGYTF.

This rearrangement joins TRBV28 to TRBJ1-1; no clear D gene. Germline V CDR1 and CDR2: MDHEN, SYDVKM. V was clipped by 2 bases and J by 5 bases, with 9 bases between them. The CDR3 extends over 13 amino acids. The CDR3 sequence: CASSLAGYTEAFF. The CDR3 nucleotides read TGTGCCAGCAGTTTAGCGGGATATACTGAAGCTTTCTTT.

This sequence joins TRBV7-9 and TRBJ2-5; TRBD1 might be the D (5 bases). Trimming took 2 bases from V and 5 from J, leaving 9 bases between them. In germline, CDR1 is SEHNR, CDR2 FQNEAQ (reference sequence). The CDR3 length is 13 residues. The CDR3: CASSLSGFETQYF. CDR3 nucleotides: TGTGCCAGCAGCTTATCAGGGTTCGAGACCCAGTACTTC. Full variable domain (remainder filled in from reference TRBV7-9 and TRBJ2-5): DTGVSQNPRHKITKRGQNVTFRCDPISEHNRLYWYRQTLGQGPEFLTYFQNEAQLEKSRLLSDRFSAERPKGSFSTLEIQRTEQGDSAMYLCASSLSGFETQYFGPGTRLLVL.

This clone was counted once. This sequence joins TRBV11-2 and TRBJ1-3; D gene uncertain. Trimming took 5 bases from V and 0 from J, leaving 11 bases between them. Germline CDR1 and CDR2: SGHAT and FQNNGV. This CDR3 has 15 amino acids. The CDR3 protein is CASSLLGSSGNTIYF. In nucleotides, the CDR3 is TGTGCCAGCAGCCTCCTCGGGAGCTCTGGAAACACCATATATTTT.

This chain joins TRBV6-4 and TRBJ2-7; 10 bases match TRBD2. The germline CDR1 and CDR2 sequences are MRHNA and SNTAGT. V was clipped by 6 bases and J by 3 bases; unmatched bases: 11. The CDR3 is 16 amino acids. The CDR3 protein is CASSQKGLAIHYEQYF. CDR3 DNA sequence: TGTGCCAGCAGCCAAAAGGGACTAGCGATTCACTACGAGCAGTACTTC.

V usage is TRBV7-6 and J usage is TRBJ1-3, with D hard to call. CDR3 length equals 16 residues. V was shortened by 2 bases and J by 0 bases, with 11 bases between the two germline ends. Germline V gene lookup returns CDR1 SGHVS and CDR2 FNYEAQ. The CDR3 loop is CASSLLPDSSGNTIYF. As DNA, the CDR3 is TGTGCCAGCAGCTTACTACCTGATAGCTCTGGAAACACCATATATTTT.

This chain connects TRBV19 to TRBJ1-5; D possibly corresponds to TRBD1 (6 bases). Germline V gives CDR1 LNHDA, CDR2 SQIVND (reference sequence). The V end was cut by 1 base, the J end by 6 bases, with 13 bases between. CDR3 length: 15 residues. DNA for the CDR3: TGTGCCAGTAGTATAGTCCGGACAGACGGTCAGCCCCAGCATTTT. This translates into CASSIVRTDGQPQHF.

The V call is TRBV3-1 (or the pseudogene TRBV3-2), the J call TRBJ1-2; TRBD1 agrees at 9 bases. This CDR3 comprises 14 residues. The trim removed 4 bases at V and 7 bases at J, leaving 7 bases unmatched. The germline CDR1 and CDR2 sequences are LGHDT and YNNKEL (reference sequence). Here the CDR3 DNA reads TGTGCCAGCAGCCCGGGACAGGGTACGAGTGGCTACACCTTC. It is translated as CASSPGQGTSGYTF.

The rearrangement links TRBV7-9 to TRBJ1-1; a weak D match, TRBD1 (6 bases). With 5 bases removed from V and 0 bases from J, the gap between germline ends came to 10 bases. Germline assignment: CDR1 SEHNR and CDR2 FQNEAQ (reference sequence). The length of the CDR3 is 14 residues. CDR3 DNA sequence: TGTGCCAGCAGCGGCCGACAGGTGAACACTGAAGCTTTCTTT. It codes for CASSGRQVNTEAFF.

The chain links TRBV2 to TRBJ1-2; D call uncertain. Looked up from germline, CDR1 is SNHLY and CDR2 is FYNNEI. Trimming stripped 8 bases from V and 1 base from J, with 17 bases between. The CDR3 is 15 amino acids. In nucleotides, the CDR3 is TGTGCCAGCTTCGGAGGTATAGTGATTAACTATGGCTACACCTTC. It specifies CASFGGIVINYGYTF.

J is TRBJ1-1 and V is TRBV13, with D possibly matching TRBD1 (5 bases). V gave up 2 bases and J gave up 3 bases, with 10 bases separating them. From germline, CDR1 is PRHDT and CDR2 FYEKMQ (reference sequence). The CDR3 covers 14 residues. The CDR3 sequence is CASSLKTEYTEAFF. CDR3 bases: TGTGCCAGCAGCTTAAAGACAGAATACACTGAAGCTTTCTTT.

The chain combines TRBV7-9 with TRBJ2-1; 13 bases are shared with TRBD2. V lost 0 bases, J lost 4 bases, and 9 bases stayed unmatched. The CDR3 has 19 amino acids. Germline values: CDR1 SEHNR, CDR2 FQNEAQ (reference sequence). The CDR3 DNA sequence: TGTGCCAGCAGCTTAGCAGCACTAGCGGGAGGGCCGGGATACAATGAGCAGTTCTTC. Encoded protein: CASSLAALAGGPGYNEQFF.

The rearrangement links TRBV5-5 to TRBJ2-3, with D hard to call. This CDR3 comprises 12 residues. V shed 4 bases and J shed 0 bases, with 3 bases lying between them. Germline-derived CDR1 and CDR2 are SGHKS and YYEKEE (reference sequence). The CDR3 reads CASSLSTDTQYF. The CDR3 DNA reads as TGTGCCAGCAGCCTTAGCACAGATACGCAGTATTTT. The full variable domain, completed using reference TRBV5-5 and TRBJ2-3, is DAGVTQSPTHLIKTRGQQVTLRCSPISGHKSVSWYQQVLGQGPQFIFQYYEKEERGRGNFPDRFSARQFPNYSSELNVNALLLGDSALYLCASSLSTDTQYFGPGTRLTVL.

As DNA, the CDR3 is TGTGCCAGCAGCCCGAGGGGGGGGGCAGGTTGGGACACCATATATTTT. Translating it yields CASSPRGGAGWDTIYF. This chain links TRBV9 with TRBJ1-3, with D tentatively TRBD1 (6 bases). Deletions cut 4 bases from V and 8 bases from J, with 22 bases between. CDR3 length: 16 amino acids. In germline, CDR1 is SGDLS, CDR2 YYNGEE.

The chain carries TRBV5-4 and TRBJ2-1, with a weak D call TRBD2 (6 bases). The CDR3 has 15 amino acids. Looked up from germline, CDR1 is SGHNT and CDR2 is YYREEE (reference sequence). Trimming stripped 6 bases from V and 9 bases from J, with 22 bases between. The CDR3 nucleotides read TGTGCCAGCAACGGAGGAAAAGAGATGGGGGGTGAGCAGTTCTTC. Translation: CASNGGKEMGGEQFF.

CDR3 sequence (DNA): TGCGCCAGCAGCGTTGTGGAGGCCTCTGGGGCCAACGTCCTGACTTTC. This gives the protein CASSVVEASGANVLTF. The chain couples TRBV5-1 to TRBJ2-6; D perhaps matches TRBD2 (5 bases). CDR1 and CDR2 from the germline V gene are SGHRS and YFSETQ. V was trimmed by 4 bases and J by 0 bases, leaving 11 bases between them. This CDR3 spans 16 amino acids.

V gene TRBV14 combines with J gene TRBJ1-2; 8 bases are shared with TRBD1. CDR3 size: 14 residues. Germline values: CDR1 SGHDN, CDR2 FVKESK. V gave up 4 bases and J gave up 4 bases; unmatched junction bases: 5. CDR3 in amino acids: CASSRTGYLYGYTF. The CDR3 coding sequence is TGTGCCAGCAGCCGGACAGGGTACCTCTATGGCTACACCTTC. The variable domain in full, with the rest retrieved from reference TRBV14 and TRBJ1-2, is EAGVTQFPSHSVIEKGQTVTLRCDPISGHDNLYWYRRVMGKEIKFLLHFVKESKQDESGMPNNRFLAERTGGTYSTLKVQPAELEDSGVYFCASSRTGYLYGYTFGSGTRLTVV.

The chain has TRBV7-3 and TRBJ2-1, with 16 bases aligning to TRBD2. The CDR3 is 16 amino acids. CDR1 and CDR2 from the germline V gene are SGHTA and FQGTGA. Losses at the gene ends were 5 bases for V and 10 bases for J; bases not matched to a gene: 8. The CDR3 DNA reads TGTGCCAGCAGCCCGGGGACTAGCGGGGGGGCATCCGAGCAGTTCTTC. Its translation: CASSPGTSGGASEQFF.

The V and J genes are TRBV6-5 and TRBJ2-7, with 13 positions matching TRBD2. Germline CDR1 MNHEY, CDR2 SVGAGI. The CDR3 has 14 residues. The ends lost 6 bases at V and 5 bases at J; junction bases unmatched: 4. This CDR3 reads CASRTSGRLDEQYF. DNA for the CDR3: TGTGCCAGCAGGACTAGCGGGAGGTTGGACGAGCAGTACTTC.

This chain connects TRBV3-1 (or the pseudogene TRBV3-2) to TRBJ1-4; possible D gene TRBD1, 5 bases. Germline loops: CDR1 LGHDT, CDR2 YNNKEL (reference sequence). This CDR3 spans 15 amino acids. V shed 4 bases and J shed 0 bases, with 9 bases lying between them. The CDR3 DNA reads TGTGCCAGCAGCCTCCGGGGGTCAACTAATGAAAAACTGTTTTTT. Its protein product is CASSLRGSTNEKLFF.